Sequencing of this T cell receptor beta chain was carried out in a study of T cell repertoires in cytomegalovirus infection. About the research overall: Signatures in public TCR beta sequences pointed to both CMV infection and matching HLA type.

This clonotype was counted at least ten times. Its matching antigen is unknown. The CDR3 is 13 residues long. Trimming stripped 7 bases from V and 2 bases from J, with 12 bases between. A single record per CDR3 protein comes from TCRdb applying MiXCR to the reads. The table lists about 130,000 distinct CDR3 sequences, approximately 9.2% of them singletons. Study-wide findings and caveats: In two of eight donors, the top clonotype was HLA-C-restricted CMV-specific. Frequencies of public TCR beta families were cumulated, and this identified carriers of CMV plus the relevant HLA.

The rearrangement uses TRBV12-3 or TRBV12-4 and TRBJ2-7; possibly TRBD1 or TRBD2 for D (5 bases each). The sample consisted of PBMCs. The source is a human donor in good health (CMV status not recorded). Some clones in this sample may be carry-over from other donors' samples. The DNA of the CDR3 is TGTGCCAGCAACCGGGACGGAACCTACGAGCAGTACTTC. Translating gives CASNRDGTYEQYF.